This T cell receptor (beta chain) was sequenced in a study of T cell responses to AZD1222 COVID-19 vaccine. In the study overall: Second-dose groups at about 4 or about 12 weeks were pooled.

This clone has only one observation. The antigen is undetermined. CDR1 is SGHKS, CDR2 YYEKEE, per germline (reference sequence). V dropped 1 base and J dropped 1; count of bases not matched to a gene: 1. The CDR3 spans 14 residues. Study observations and caveats: Just 5 or 6 AZD1222 recipients tested seropositive at baseline. The donor group comprised mostly white British people and more females; the analysis possibly underestimated clonal diversity. Repertoires in all cases were sampled only once the peak T cell response had passed.

Sequencing used immunoSEQ multiplex PCR; TCRdb keeps in-frame clones, though not all of them. The sample holds 150,000 to 200,000 clones, almost 90% seen once. This chain links TRBV5-5 with TRBJ2-5; TRBD2 matches at 7 bases. The source is an adult in good health. Sequences were derived from peripheral blood, sampled on day 0 of AZD1222 vaccination. Here the CDR3 DNA reads TGTGCCAGCAGCTTGACGGGGGGCCAAGAGACCCAGTACTTC. It codes for CASSLTGGQETQYF. Full variable domain (rest looked up from reference TRBV5-5 and TRBJ2-5): DAGVTQSPTHLIKTRGQQVTLRCSPISGHKSVSWYQQVLGQGPQFIFQYYEKEERGRGNFPDRFSARQFPNYSSELNVNALLLGDSALYLCASSLTGGQETQYFGPGTRLLVL.